This paragraph reports one T cell receptor (beta chain). This specimen belongs to a study of blood T cell repertoires in COVID-19. Produced via immunoSEQ multiplex PCR; TCRdb's table is partial and in-frame only. Of over 45,000 clones in the sample, 89% were seen once. The CDR3 is 13 amino acids. Germline loops: CDR1 WSHSY, CDR2 SAAADI. Trimming took 10 bases from V and 1 from J, leaving 11 bases between them. This sequence originates from a woman aged 60-75 years with COVID-19, enrolled during active disease. Sequencing was performed on peripheral blood. This chain uses TRBV10-2 with TRBJ2-1, with no clear D. As DNA, the CDR3 is TGCGCCACTCGAGAGTTATCCTACAATGAGCAGTTCTTC. It yields the protein CATRELSYNEQFF.